The next 10 T cell receptor beta chains were all read from a single sample in a study of cytomegalovirus exposure and HLA in healthy donors. 13 Jbeta primers and 60 Vbeta primers were used for the PCR. Libraries were prepared by immunoSEQ multiplex PCR; TCRdb keeps only in-frame clonotypes and omits some of them. Among around 150,000 clones listed, 65% to 80% were seen once. The sample comprised PBMCs. Receptors were obtained from a male donor in good health and CMV-seronegative.

This CDR3 reads CASSQDLTGMGYGYTF. Here the CDR3 DNA reads TGTGCCAGCAGCCAAGATTTGACAGGGATGGGCTATGGCTACACCTTC. The chain carries TRBV4-2 and TRBJ1-2, with 7 bases matching TRBD1. In germline, CDR1 is LGHNA, CDR2 YNFKEQ. V was clipped by 0 bases and J by 4 bases; unmatched bases: 8. This CDR3 has 16 residues.

The genes are TRBV11-2 and TRBJ1-1; D remains unclear. The CDR3 extends over 13 amino acids. Germline V gene sequence: CDR1 SGHAT, CDR2 FQNNGV. The V end lost 5 bases, the J end lost 3 bases, and 10 bases lay between the germline ends. The CDR3 here is CASSRRWDTEAFF. CDR3 DNA sequence: TGTGCCAGCAGCCGCAGGTGGGACACTGAAGCTTTCTTT.

The chain joins TRBV5-4 to TRBJ2-5; D is unclear. The CDR3 spans 15 residues. CDR1 is SGHNT, CDR2 YYREEE, per germline (reference sequence). The ends were cut back, 2 bases at V and 3 bases at J, with 14 bases in the middle. The CDR3 region is CASSFPSAPKETQYF. CDR3 nucleotide sequence: TGTGCCAGCAGCTTCCCCAGCGCTCCAAAAGAGACCCAGTACTTC.

The chain is built from TRBV6-1 and TRBJ2-2; the D gene is possibly TRBD1 (6 bases). Between the trimmed V and J ends, which lost 5 bases and 5 bases, there was a span of 12 bases. Germline loops: CDR1 MNHNS, CDR2 SASEGT. This CDR3 spans 14 amino acids. The CDR3 loop is CASSPHRATGELFF. The CDR3 coding sequence is TGTGCCAGCAGTCCCCACAGGGCGACCGGGGAGCTGTTTTTT.

The chain links TRBV5-1 to TRBJ2-7, with TRBD1 as a possible D gene (5 bases). Trimming removed 0 bases from V and 3 bases from J, with 10 bases in between. The germline gives CDR1 SGHRS, CDR2 YFSETQ. This CDR3 is built from 14 residues. The CDR3 loop is CASSLGRDHYEQYF. DNA for the CDR3: TGCGCCAGCAGCTTGGGCAGGGATCACTACGAGCAGTACTTC. The whole variable domain, remainder taken from reference TRBV5-1 and TRBJ2-7, is KAGVTQTPRYLIKTRGQQVTLSCSPISGHRSVSWYQQTPGQGLQFLFEYFSETQRNKGNFPGRFSGRQFSNSRSEMNVSTLELGDSALYLCASSLGRDHYEQYFGPGTRLTVT.

CDR3 amino acids: CASRTGGREGATNEKLFF. DNA of the CDR3: TGTGCCAGCAGGACTGGGGGCAGGGAGGGTGCAACTAATGAAAAACTGTTTTTT. The chain joins TRBV7-9 to TRBJ1-4; D is possibly TRBD1 (6 bases). From germline, CDR1 is SEHNR and CDR2 FQNEAQ (reference sequence). The CDR3 has 18 amino acids. The V end lost 6 bases, the J end lost 0 bases, and 20 bases lay between the germline ends.

The CDR3 DNA reads TGCAGCGTTGAGGGCCAGGGGGTAGGAGAGACCCAGTACTTC. This gives the protein CSVEGQGVGETQYF. The chain links TRBV29-1 to TRBJ2-5, with TRBD1 matching over 7 bases. V dropped 3 bases and J dropped 4; count of bases not matched to a gene: 8. CDR3 length: 14 residues. Germline V gene sequence: CDR1 SQVTM, CDR2 ANQGSEA.

The V call is TRBV5-6, the J call TRBJ1-4; no clear D gene. The germline CDR1 and CDR2 sequences are SGHDT and YYEEEE. Trimming took off 2 bases at V and 2 bases at J, with 7 bases between the two ends. The CDR3 is 14 amino acids. The CDR3 nucleotides are TGTGCCAGCAGCTTCGAGGCTACTAATGAAAAACTGTTTTTT. Its protein is CASSFEATNEKLFF.

This clone was seen just once. Written as DNA, the CDR3 is TGTGCCAGCAGCCACGCAGGAGGGGAGCAGTTCTTC. This translates into CASSHAGGEQFF. The chain is built from TRBV11-3 and TRBJ2-1; D possibly corresponds to TRBD2 (6 bases). Germline CDR1 and CDR2: SGHNT and YENEEA. This CDR3 has 12 residues. V lost 5 bases and J lost 10, with 12 bases in between.

The chain is built from TRBV6-6 and TRBJ2-1, with 8 bases identical to TRBD1. The junction had 9 bases not matched to a gene; V was cut back by 5 bases and J by 12 bases. CDR1 is MNHNY, CDR2 SVGAGI, per germline (reference sequence). The CDR3 loop spans 13 amino acids. The CDR3 region is CASSLFRGRGQFF. The CDR3 DNA sequence: TGTGCCAGCAGTCTATTCAGGGGGCGCGGGCAGTTCTTC.